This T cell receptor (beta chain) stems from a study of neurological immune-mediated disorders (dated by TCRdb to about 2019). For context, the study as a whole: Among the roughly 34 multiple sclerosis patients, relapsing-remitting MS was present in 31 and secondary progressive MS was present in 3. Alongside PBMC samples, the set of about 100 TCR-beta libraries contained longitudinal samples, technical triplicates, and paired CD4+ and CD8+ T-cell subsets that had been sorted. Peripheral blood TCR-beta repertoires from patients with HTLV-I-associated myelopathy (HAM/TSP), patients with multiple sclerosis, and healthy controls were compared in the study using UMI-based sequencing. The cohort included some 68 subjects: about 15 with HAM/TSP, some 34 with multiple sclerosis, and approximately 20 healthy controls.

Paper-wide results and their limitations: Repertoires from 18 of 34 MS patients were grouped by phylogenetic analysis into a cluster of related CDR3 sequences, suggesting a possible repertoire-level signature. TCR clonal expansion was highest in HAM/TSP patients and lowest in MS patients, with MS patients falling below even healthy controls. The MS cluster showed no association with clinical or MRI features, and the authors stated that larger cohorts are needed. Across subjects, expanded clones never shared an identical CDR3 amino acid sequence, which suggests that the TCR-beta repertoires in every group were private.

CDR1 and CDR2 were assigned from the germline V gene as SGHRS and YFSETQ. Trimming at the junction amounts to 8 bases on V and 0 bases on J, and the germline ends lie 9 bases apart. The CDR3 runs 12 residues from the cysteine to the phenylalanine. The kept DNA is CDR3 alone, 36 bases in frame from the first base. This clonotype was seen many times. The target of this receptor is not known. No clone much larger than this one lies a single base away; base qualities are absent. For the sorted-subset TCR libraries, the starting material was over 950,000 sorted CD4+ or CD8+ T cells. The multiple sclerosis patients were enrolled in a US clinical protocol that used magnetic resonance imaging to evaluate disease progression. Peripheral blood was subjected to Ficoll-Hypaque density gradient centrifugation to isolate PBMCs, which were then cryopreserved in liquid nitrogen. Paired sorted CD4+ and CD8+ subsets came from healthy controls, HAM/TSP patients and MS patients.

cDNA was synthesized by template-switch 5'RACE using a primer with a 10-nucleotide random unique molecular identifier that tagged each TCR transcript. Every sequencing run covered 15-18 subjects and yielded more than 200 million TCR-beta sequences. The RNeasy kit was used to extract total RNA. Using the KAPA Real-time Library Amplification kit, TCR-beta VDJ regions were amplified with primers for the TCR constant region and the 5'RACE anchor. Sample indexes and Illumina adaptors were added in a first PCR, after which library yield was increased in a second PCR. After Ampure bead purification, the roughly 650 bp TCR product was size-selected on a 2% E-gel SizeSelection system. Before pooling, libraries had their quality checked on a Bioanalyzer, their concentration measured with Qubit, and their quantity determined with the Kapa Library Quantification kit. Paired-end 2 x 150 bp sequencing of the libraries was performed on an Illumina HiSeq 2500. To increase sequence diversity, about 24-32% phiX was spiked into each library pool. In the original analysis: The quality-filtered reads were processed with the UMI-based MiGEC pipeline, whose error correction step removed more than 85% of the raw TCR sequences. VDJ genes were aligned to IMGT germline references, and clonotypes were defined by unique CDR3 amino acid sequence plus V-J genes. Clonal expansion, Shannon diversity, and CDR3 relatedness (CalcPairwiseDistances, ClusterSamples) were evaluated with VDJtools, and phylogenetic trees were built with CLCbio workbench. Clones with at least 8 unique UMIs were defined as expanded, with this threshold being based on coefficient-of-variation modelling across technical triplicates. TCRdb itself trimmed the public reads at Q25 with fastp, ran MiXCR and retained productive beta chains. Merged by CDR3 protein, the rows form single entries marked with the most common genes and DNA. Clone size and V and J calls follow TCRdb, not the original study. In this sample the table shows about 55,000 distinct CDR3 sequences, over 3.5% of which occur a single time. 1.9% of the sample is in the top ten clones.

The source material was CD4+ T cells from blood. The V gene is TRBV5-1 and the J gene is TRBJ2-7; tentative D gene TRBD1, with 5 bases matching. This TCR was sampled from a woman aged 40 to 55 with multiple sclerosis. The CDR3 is CARPTVSYEQYF. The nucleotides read TGCGCCAGGCCGACAGTCTCCTACGAGCAGTACTTC. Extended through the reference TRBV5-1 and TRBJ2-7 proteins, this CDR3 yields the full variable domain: KAGVTQTPRYLIKTRGQQVTLSCSPISGHRSVSWYQQTPGQGLQFLFEYFSETQRNKGNFPGRFSGRQFSNSRSEMNVSTLELGDSALYLCARPTVSYEQYFGPGTRLTVT.